Listed below are T cell receptor beta chains from one sample, sequenced in a study of shared clonotypes between healthy human individuals. The assay was immunoSEQ multiplex PCR, and TCRdb's table has in-frame clones only and misses some. The data contain 2 million to 2.5 million clones, 90% to 96% of them seen just once; the ten biggest clones take up around 0.13%. Material for sequencing was naive CD4+ T cells sorted from blood. These receptors all stem from a man aged 18 to 29 in good health. Both conserved end residues are part of each CDR3. The D gene is left open where the match is weak. A row's size may be missing; if present it is once, few, many or a size class.

>TRBV5-1|-|TRBJ1-4|TRBD1
TGCGCCAGCAGCCCCGGGACAGGGGTTGAAAAACTGTTTTTT
CASSPGTGVEKLFF
>TRBV5-1|-|TRBJ2-3|-
TGCGCCAGCAGCTTGAGGGGGGGAAGCACAGATACGCAGTATTTT
CASSLRGGSTDTQYF
>TRBV18|-|TRBJ1-2|-
TGTGCCAGCTCACCACCGAGCAGGGCCTATGGCTACACCTTC
CASSPPSRAYGYTF
>TRBV7-6|-|TRBJ2-5|TRBD1
TGTGCCAGCAGCTTAGGGCCCCGACAGGGGGGTAGGGAGACCCAGTACTTC
CASSLGPRQGGRETQYF
>TRBV9|-|TRBJ1-1|-
TGTGCCAGCAGCCGTCGGGGCGGGGAAGCTTTCTTT
CASSRRGGEAFF
>TRBV28|-|TRBJ1-4|-
TGTGCCAGCAGTCCCCGACCAAAATTCCAGGGACTGAAGGAAAAACTGTTTTTT
CASSPRPKFQGLKEKLFF
>TRBV5-4|-|TRBJ2-1|-
TGTGCCAGCAGGGGGAGGCACGAAGGATACAATGAGCAGTTCTTC
CASRGRHEGYNEQFF
>TRBV27|-|TRBJ1-2|-
TGTGCCAGCAGTTTATCTGGGGGGCAGGGCGGCTACACCTTC
CASSLSGGQGGYTF
>TRBV2|-|TRBJ1-5|TRBD1
TGTGCCAGCAGATTACAGGGGGCTAGCAATCAGCCCCAGCATTTT
CASRLQGASNQPQHF
>TRBV5-1|once|TRBJ2-1|TRBD2
TGCGCCAGCAGCCATCCGGGACTAGCTTACAATGAGCAGTTCTTC
CASSHPGLAYNEQFF
>TRBV4-1|-|TRBJ1-5|-
TGCGCCAGCAGCCAAGACTTACTAGGGGGCAATCAGCCCCAGCATTTT
CASSQDLLGGNQPQHF
>TRBV11-2|-|TRBJ2-1|-
TGTGCCAGCAGCTTCACCGACACCCCCCACAATGAGCAGTTCTTC
CASSFTDTPHNEQFF
>TRBV18|once|TRBJ2-1|-
TGTGCCAGCTCACCCTCGGAAGTCGCTGAGCAGTTCTTC
CASSPSEVAEQFF
>TRBV11-2|-|TRBJ2-7|-
TGTGCCAGCAGCCTCACTCGGGGCGCCTACGAGCAGTACTTC
CASSLTRGAYEQYF
>TRBV4-3|-|TRBJ1-2|-
TGCGCCAGCAGCCAGGACGGGTCTAACTATGGCTACACCTTC
CASSQDGSNYGYTF
>TRBV30|-|TRBJ2-7|-
TGTGCCTGGAAGCGGAATAATCCCTACGAGCAGTACTTC
CAWKRNNPYEQYF
>TRBV25-1|-|TRBJ1-3|-
TGTGCCAGCAGTGAATTTGCCTCTGGAAACACCATATATTTT
CASSEFASGNTIYF
>TRBV28|-|TRBJ1-3|-
TGTGCCAGCACCTTGGGGGGACTGATAACTGGAAACACCATATATTTT
CASTLGGLITGNTIYF
>TRBV9|-|TRBJ1-2|-
TGTGCCAGCAGCGTAGCTTGGGGGCAGGATGGCTACACCTTC
CASSVAWGQDGYTF
>TRBV19|-|TRBJ1-1|-
TGTGCCAGTAGTCCACCCAGGTTGTACAGCAACACTGAAGCTTTCTTT
CASSPPRLYSNTEAFF
>TRBV5-1|-|TRBJ2-3|-
TGCGCCAGCAGCAAGGACAGCACAGATACGCAGTATTTT
CASSKDSTDTQYF
>TRBV7-6|-|TRBJ2-7|TRBD1
TGTGCCAGCAGCTTAGCGAGGGCAGGGGGCTACGAGCAGTACTTC
CASSLARAGGYEQYF
>TRBV7-9|once|TRBJ2-3|-
TGTGCCACCTCACCCCGCGGGAGCACAGATACGCAGTATTTT
CATSPRGSTDTQYF
>TRBV6-5|-|TRBJ1-3|-
TGTGCCAGCAGTTATCGTACAGGGAACACCATATATTTT
CASSYRTGNTIYF
>TRBV2|-|TRBJ1-4|-
TGTGCCAGCAGGCAACAGGGAGAAAAACTGTTTTTT
CASRQQGEKLFF
>TRBV7-6|-|TRBJ1-2|-
TGTGCCAGCAGCTTAAGTTCCCAGGTCCCCTATGGCTACACCTTC
CASSLSSQVPYGYTF
>TRBV28|-|TRBJ2-2|TRBD2
TGTGCCAGCAGTTTCGCCCCGGCAGCGGGGGGCCTCGGGGCCGGGGAGCTGTTTTTT
CASSFAPAAGGLGAGELFF
>TRBV10-3|-|TRBJ2-1|-
TGTGCCATCAGTGAGTTCCAGGGGACCTCCTACAATGAGCAGTTCTTC
CAISEFQGTSYNEQFF
>TRBV9|-|TRBJ2-6|-
TGTGCCAGCAGCGTAGCTACGGCAGGCTCTGGGGCCAACGTCCTGACTTTC
CASSVATAGSGANVLTF
>TRBV4-3|-|TRBJ2-7|-
TGCGCCAGCAGCCAAGATCTACGGAGGGAGCAGTACTTC
CASSQDLRREQYF
>TRBV11-2|-|TRBJ1-4|TRBD1
TGTGCCAGCAGCGTGACAGGGGGCTCAGAAGAAAAACTGTTTTTT
CASSVTGGSEEKLFF
>TRBV2|-|TRBJ1-5|-
TGTGCCAGCAGTTCTGATAGCAATCAGCCCCAGCATTTT
CASSSDSNQPQHF
>TRBV5-6|-|TRBJ1-4|TRBD1
TGTGCCAGCAGCTTACAGGGGGCAGGTGAAAAACTGTTTTTT
CASSLQGAGEKLFF
>TRBV14|-|TRBJ1-5|-
TGTGCCAGCAGCCAAGGGGGGTTTCAGCCCCAGCATTTT
CASSQGGFQPQHF
>TRBV7-2|-|TRBJ2-3|-
TGTGCCAGCAGCATAATCGCAGATACGCAGTATTTT
CASSIIADTQYF
>TRBV18|-|TRBJ2-7|-
TGTGCCAGCTCACCACCGCGGGGTGGGACCCTTTACGAGCAGTACTTC
CASSPPRGGTLYEQYF
>TRBV6-6|-|TRBJ1-2|-
TGTGCCAGCAGTTCCCCGGGACAAAAGAGAGGCTACACCTTC
CASSSPGQKRGYTF
>TRBV7-8|-|TRBJ2-2|-
TGTGCCAGCAGCTTGGGGGCTAGCGCCCAAGCCGGGGAGCTGTTTTTT
CASSLGASAQAGELFF
>TRBV20-1|-|TRBJ2-5|-
TGCAGTGCTAGAGACCAGGAGACCCAGTACTTC
CSARDQETQYF
>TRBV18|-|TRBJ1-3|-
TGTGCCAGCTCACCACCGACCAGGGTCGCGGGAAACACCATATATTTT
CASSPPTRVAGNTIYF
>TRBV11-2|-|TRBJ2-7|-
TGTGCCAGCAGCTTAGTAAGGGGGTTTTCCTACGAGCAGTACTTC
CASSLVRGFSYEQYF
>TRBV13|-|TRBJ2-2|-
TGTGCCAGCAGCGCCTCCGGGGGCGCGAACGGGGAGCTGTTTTTT
CASSASGGANGELFF
>TRBV9|once|TRBJ1-4|-
TGTGCCAGCAGCCCTAACCCGGGATCAGGGGAAAAACTGTTTTTT
CASSPNPGSGEKLFF
>TRBV2|-|TRBJ2-5|TRBD1
TGTGCCAGCAGCCCCGGGACAGGGGGAATCCAAGAGACCCAGTACTTC
CASSPGTGGIQETQYF
>TRBV30|-|TRBJ1-2|-
TGTGCCTGGAACAGGGAAGGCTACACCTTC
CAWNREGYTF
>TRBV6-5|few|TRBJ1-1|-
TGTGCCAGCAGGGACAGGAACACTGAAGCTTTCTTT
CASRDRNTEAFF
>TRBV10-3|-|TRBJ2-5|-
TGTGCCATCAGTGCACGTTTGTACCAAGAGACCCAGTACTTC
CAISARLYQETQYF
>TRBV19|-|TRBJ1-1|-
TGTGCCAGTAGCCCTAACGGATACAGGGTTGAGAACACTGAAGCTTTCTTT
CASSPNGYRVENTEAFF
>TRBV5-1|-|TRBJ2-7|-
TGCGCCAGCAGCTTGGTGGCAGCGAGCTCCTACGAGCAGTACTTC
CASSLVAASSYEQYF